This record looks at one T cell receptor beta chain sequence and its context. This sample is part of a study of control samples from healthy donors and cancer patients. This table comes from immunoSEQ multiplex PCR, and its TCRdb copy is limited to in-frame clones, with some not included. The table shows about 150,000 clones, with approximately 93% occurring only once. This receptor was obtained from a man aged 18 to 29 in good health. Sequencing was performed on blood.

The CDR3 bases are TGTGCCAGCAGTCCAAAGCGTACAGGGGGCAATCAGCCCCAGCATTTT. Translated: CASSPKRTGGNQPQHF. J is TRBJ1-5 and V is TRBV27; 7 nucleotides line up with TRBD1. CDR1 and CDR2 from the germline V gene are MNHEY and SMNVEV (reference sequence). Trimming cost V 5 bases and J 2 bases; bases outside gene matches: 9. This CDR3 has 16 residues.